A single T cell receptor (beta chain) is shown here with its context. This sequence may be a read error, since a much larger clone differs from it by one base. Looked up from germline, CDR1 is SGHAT and CDR2 is FQNNGV. There are 15 residues in the CDR3. Using its own MiXCR run on the 5' RACE reads, TCRdb lists one record per CDR3 protein. The sample lists about 45,000 distinct CDR3 sequences, under 8% occurring once. The data were obtained in a study of T cells after yellow fever vaccination. About the research overall: Fractions low in cell number were prepared with SMART-Seq v4 Ultra Low Input. Study conclusions and caveats: Contamination by abundant bulk-population clonotypes could be present in FACS-sorted repertoires.

This specimen was CD8+ T cells not binding an NS4B(214-222) dextramer, sorted from PBMCs, taken 45 days after the yellow fever booster vaccination. This receptor was obtained from a young man who received the YFV17D yellow fever vaccine. J is TRBJ2-5 and V is TRBV11-2; 11 nucleotides align to TRBD1. The CDR3 DNA follows: TGTCCCAGCAGCTCGGGACAGGGGGAAGGAGAGACCCAGTACTTC. This encodes CPSSSGQGEGETQYF.